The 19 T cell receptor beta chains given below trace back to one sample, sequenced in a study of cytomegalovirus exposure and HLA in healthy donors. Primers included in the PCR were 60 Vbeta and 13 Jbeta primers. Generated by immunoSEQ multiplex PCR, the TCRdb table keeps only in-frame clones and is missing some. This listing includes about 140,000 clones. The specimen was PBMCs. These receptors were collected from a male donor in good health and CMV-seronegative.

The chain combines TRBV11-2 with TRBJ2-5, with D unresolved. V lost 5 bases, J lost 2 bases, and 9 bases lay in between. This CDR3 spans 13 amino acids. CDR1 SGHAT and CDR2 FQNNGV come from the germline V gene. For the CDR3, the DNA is TGTGCCAGCAGCGAGGCCGGACAAGAGACCCAGTACTTC. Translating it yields CASSEAGQETQYF. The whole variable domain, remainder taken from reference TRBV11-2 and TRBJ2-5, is EAGVAQSPRYKIIEKRQSVAFWCNPISGHATLYWYQQILGQGPKLLIQFQNNGVVDDSQLPKDRFSAERLKGVDSTLKIQPAKLEDSAVYLCASSEAGQETQYFGPGTRLLVL.

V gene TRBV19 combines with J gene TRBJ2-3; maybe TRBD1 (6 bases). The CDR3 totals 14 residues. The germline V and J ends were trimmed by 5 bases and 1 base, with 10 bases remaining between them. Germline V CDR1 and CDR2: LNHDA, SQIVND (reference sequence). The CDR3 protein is CASSPSGGTDTQYF. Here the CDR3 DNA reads TGTGCCAGTAGTCCATCAGGGGGCACAGATACGCAGTATTTT.

The CDR3 region is CASSTGNYGYTF. CDR3 DNA: TGTGCCAGCTCTACAGGGAACTATGGCTACACCTTC. The chain recombines TRBV6-5 with TRBJ1-2; D possibly corresponds to TRBD1 (6 bases). The germline CDR1 and CDR2 sequences are MNHEY and SVGAGI. Trimming left V 8 bases short and J 2 bases short, with 9 bases between. This CDR3 is 12 amino acids long.

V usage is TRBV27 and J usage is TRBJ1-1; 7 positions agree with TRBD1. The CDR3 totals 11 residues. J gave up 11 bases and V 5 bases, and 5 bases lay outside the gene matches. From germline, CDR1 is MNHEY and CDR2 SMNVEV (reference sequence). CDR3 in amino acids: CASSDRVMAFF. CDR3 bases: TGTGCCAGCAGTGACAGGGTAATGGCTTTCTTT.

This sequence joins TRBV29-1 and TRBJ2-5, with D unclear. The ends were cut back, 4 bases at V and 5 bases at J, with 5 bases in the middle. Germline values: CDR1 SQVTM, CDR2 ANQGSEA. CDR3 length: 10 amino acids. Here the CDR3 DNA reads TGCAGCGTTGGTTCGGAGACCCAGTACTTC. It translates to CSVGSETQYF.

CDR3 residues: CASSIGGGDQPQHF. In DNA, the CDR3 is TGTGCCAGTAGTATAGGAGGGGGCGATCAGCCCCAGCATTTT. The rearrangement joins TRBV19 to TRBJ1-5; 7 bases map to TRBD1. Germline V gene lookup returns CDR1 LNHDA and CDR2 SQIVND (reference sequence). V was clipped by 1 base and J by 5 bases; unmatched bases: 2. The CDR3 spans 14 residues.

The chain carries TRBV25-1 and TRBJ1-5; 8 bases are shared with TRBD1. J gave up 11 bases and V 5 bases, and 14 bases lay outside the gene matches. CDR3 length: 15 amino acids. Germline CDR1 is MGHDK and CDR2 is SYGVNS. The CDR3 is CASSFAGTGLGAQHF. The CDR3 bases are TGTGCCAGCAGTTTCGCCGGGACAGGCTTGGGGGCCCAGCATTTT. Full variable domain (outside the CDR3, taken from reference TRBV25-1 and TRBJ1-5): EADIYQTPRYLVIGTGKKITLECSQTMGHDKMYWYQQDPGMELHLIHYSYGVNSTEKGDLSSESTVSRIRTEHFPLTLESARPSHTSQYLCASSFAGTGLGAQHFGDGTRLSIL.

The chain's CDR3 is CASSLWPGHYGYTF. The CDR3 nucleotides read TGTGCCAGCAGCTTGTGGCCAGGGCACTATGGCTACACCTTC. The V call is TRBV5-4, the J call TRBJ1-2, with D perhaps TRBD1 (5 bases). Germline V gene sequence: CDR1 SGHNT, CDR2 YYREEE (reference sequence). This CDR3 has 14 residues. V was cut by 1 base and J by 3 bases, with 10 bases left in between.

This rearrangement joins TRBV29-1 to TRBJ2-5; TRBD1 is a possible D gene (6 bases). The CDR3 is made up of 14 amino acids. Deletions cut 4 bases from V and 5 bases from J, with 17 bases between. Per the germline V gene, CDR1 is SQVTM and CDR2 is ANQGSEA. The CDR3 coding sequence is TGCAGCGTTGGCGTTGTGGGGGCGCGGGAGACCCAGTACTTC. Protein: CSVGVVGARETQYF.

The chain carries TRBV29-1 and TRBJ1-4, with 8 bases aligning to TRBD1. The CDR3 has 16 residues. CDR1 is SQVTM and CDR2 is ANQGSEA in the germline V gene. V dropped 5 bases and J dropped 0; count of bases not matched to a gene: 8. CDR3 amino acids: CSVQGAEIATNEKLFF. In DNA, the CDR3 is TGCAGCGTTCAGGGGGCGGAGATCGCAACTAATGAAAAACTGTTTTTT.

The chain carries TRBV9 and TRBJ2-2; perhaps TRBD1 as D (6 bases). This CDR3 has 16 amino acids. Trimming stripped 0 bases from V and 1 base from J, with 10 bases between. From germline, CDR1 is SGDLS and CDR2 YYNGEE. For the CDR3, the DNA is TGTGCCAGCAGCGTAGGCGGACAGTTGAACACCGGGGAGCTGTTTTTT. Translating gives CASSVGGQLNTGELFF.

CDR3 DNA sequence: TGTGCCAGCTCACGGGACAGACAGAATATGAACACTGAAGCTTTCTTT. As protein: CASSRDRQNMNTEAFF. The chain uses TRBV18 and TRBJ1-1, with TRBD1 matching over 7 bases. Germline CDR1 is KGHSH and CDR2 is LQKENI. V lost 4 bases to trimming and J lost 0 bases; unmatched junction nucleotides: 8. The CDR3 consists of 16 residues.

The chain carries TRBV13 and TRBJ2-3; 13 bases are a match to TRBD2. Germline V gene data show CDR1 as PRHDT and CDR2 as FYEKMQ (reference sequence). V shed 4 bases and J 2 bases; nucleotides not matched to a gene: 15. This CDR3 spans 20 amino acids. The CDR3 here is CASSSLLRTSGSSHTDTQYF. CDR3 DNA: TGTGCCAGCAGCTCCTTACTGCGGACTAGCGGGAGTTCTCACACAGATACGCAGTATTTT.

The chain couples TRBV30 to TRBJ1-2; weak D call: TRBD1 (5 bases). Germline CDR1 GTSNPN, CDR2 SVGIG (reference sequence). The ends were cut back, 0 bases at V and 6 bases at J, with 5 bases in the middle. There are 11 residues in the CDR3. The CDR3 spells CAWSVRDGYTF. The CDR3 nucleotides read TGTGCCTGGAGTGTCAGGGATGGCTACACCTTC.

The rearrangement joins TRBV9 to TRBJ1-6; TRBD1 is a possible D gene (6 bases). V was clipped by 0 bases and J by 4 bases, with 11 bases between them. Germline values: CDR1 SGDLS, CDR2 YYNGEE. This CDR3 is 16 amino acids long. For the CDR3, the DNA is TGTGCCAGCAGCGTAGAGGACAGCCGTTATAATTCACCCCTCCACTTT. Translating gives CASSVEDSRYNSPLHF.

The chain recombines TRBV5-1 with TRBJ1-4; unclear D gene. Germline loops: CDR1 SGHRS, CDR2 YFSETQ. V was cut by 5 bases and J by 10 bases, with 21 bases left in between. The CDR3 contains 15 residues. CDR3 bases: TGCGCCAGCAGTCCCACCGGGATTACGGGTGTAAAACTGTTTTTT. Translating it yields CASSPTGITGVKLFF.

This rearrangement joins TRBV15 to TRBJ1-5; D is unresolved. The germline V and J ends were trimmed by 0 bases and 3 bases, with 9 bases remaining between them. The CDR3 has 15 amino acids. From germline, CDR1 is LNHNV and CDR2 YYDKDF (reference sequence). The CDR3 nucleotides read TGTGCCACCAGCAGAGAATCCGGGAACAATCAGCCCCAGCATTTT. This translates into CATSRESGNNQPQHF.

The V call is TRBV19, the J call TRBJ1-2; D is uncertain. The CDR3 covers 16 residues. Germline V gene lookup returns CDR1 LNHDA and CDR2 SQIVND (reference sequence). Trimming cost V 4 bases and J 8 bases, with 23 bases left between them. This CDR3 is CASSTHADGINGGYTF. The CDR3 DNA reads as TGTGCCAGTAGTACCCATGCCGACGGCATCAACGGGGGCTACACCTTC.

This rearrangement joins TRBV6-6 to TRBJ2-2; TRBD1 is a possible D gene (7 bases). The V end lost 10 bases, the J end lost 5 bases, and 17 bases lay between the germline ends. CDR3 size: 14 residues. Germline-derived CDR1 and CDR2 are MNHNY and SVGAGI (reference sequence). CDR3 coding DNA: TGTGCCACAGGGGGGCAGGGGGAAACCGGGGAGCTGTTTTTT. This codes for CATGGQGETGELFF.